The present T cell receptor (beta chain) was sequenced within a study of blood T cell repertoires in COVID-19. Germline loops: CDR1 SGHVS, CDR2 FQNEAQ. CDR3 length equals 13 residues. The V segment lost 5 bases and the J segment 6 bases; nucleotides outside the gene matches: 5. A few counts support this clone. In the source study's methods: Amplification of reference gene primers provided the estimated nucleated cell counts. TCRdb's copy holds only in-frame clones and misses some; the assay was immunoSEQ multiplex PCR. That table gives V, J and clone size, and the DNA gave D and trimming. Of 85,000 to 130,000 clones in the sample, roughly four fifths are singletons; the top ten hold about 5%.

The TCR sequence derives from a man in his fifties or sixties with acute or convalescent COVID-19. Material: peripheral blood. This sequence joins TRBV7-8 and TRBJ2-3, with 7 bases lining up with TRBD1. The CDR3 nucleotides are TGTGCCAGCAGCCGGACAGGTGGCGATACGCAGTATTTT. Amino acid sequence: CASSRTGGDTQYF.